This T cell receptor (beta chain) comes out of a study of CD8 T cells in ankylosing spondylitis (dated by TCRdb to 2016 to 2017). Study-level background: T cell receptor beta repertoires were profiled in healthy donors and ankylosing spondylitis patients so that disease-linked TCR variants could be found. Peripheral blood samples were taken, and synovial fluid was additionally collected from ankylosing spondylitis patients. The full study cohort was made up of about 25 ankylosing spondylitis patients and 108 healthy donors. Summary of the overall study and its limitations: Some TCR beta motif variants had previously been reported in synovial fluid and blood of reactive arthritis patients, which suggested common disease-initiation mechanisms. Blood from ankylosing spondylitis patients appeared to be characterized by a TCR beta motif composed of eight highly homologous amino acid variants. The disease-linked clones were reported to be significantly enriched in matched synovial fluid samples from ankylosing spondylitis patients. A CD8+ phenotype was shown by the disease-linked clones, which were found at relatively low frequencies in peripheral blood.

CDR1 is given as KGHSH and CDR2 as LQKENI, both from the germline V gene. The junction shows trimming of 1 base on V and 6 bases on J, plus 12 bases between the germline ends. From its cysteine to its phenylalanine, the CDR3 spans 14 amino acids. Only the CDR3 DNA is retained, 42 bases long and in frame from the first base. For each ankylosing spondylitis patient, the synovial fluid sample was matched to a blood sample from that same patient. For sequencing, an Illumina HiSeq 2500 was employed. TCR beta libraries were prepared by quantitative 5'-RACE with molecular barcodes. The paper's processing steps were these. Disease-linked TCR variants were identified with a new computational method built on a probabilistic model of VDJ rearrangement. TCRdb trimmed public reads at Q25 via fastp, called clones via MiXCR and kept in-frame beta chains. Under each unique CDR3 protein, matching rows form one entry showing the most common genes and DNA. The V and J calls here are based on TCRdb, not the publication. The sample contains some 150,000 distinct CDR3 sequences, around 45% of them found a single time. The leading ten clones occupy about 15% of the sample.

Regarding this clonotype: There is no known antigen for this receptor. No quality values exist for individual bases; no much larger clone is one base distant.

This TCR was recovered from a male donor with ankylosing spondylitis. Sequenced material: synovial fluid, either unsorted or a sorted T cell fraction (not recorded which). The sequence joins TRBV18 to TRBJ1-1; too little of a D gene remains to name it. The nucleotides are TGTGCCAGCTCACCACTTGAGGTATTCTCTGAAGCTTTCTTT. It specifies CASSPLEVFSEAFF.